This T cell receptor beta chain appears in the sequencing data of a study of blood T cell repertoires in COVID-19. Whole-study context: Acute and convalescent COVID-19 specimens originated in the United States, Italy and Spain. Sources were T cells, B-cell-depleted T cells, or PBMCs; the material itself was cDNA or gDNA.

Original handling: From reference gene primer amplification, estimates of nucleated cell counts were derived. TCRdb's copy holds only in-frame clones and misses some; the assay was immunoSEQ multiplex PCR. The V and J calls and clone size come from that table; D and trimming were worked out from the DNA. Here the sample spans 200,000 to 300,000 clones, roughly 80% being singletons. V was shortened by 0 bases and J by 5 bases, with 14 bases between the two germline ends. The CDR3 covers 16 residues. Germline V gene sequence: CDR1 MGHRA, CDR2 YSYEKL. Material for sequencing was peripheral blood. The chain couples TRBV4-1 to TRBJ1-5; a possible D gene is TRBD1 (5 bases). This TCR was recovered from a woman aged 60-70 years with active or convalescent COVID-19. CDR3 in amino acids: CASSQEGHIRDQPQHF. The CDR3 DNA sequence: TGCGCCAGCAGCCAAGAAGGACATATACGGGATCAGCCCCAGCATTTT.